The rows below give T cell receptor beta chains drawn from one sample of a study of blood T cell repertoires in COVID-19. The method was immunoSEQ multiplex PCR; TCRdb's version includes in-frame clones alone and lacks a portion of them. Among a few hundred thousand clones listed, approximately 90% were seen once. The specimen sequenced was peripheral blood. These receptors originate from a woman aged 45-60 years with COVID-19, enrolled during active disease. Both conserved end residues are part of each CDR3. The D gene is left open where the match is weak. Size is stated for part of the rows, as once, few or many counts, or as a class when the clone is expanded.

.	TRBJ2-3	TRBV3-1/TRBV3-2	.	CASSQVRRDTQYF	TGTGCCAGCAGCCAAGTCCGCAGAGATACGCAGTATTTT
.	TRBJ2-1	TRBV5-1	TRBD2	CASTVTSGLYNEQFF	TGCGCCAGCACGGTAACTAGCGGCCTGTACAATGAGCAGTTCTTC
.	TRBJ1-1	TRBV28	.	CASSSGPTEAFF	TGTGCCAGCAGTTCAGGGCCCACTGAAGCTTTCTTT
.	TRBJ1-2	TRBV6-1	.	CASSERVRQYNYGYTF	TGTGCCAGCAGTGAACGCGTGAGACAGTACAACTATGGCTACACCTTC
.	TRBJ2-7	TRBV10-3	TRBD2	CAIVDSGNTYEQYF	TGTGCCATCGTAGATAGCGGGAATACCTACGAGCAGTACTTC
.	TRBJ2-1	TRBV7-9	.	CASSQGGPYNEQFF	TGTGCCAGCAGCCAGGGGGGTCCCTACAATGAGCAGTTCTTC
.	TRBJ1-4	TRBV28	.	CASSPRVGRGSATNEKLFF	TGTGCCAGCAGTCCCCGGGTCGGCAGGGGTTCGGCAACTAATGAAAAACTGTTTTTT
.	TRBJ2-7	TRBV6-5	TRBD1	CATRITGVEQYF	TGTGCCACCAGAATTACAGGGGTCGAGCAGTACTTC
.	TRBJ2-7	TRBV5-1	.	CASSSSGLPYEQYF	TGCGCCAGCAGCTCATCTGGACTTCCTTACGAGCAGTACTTC
once	TRBJ2-7	TRBV27	.	CASSLSASGHGYEQYF	TGTGCCAGCAGTTTATCCGCCTCGGGACACGGCTACGAGCAGTACTTC
.	TRBJ1-1	TRBV5-6	.	CASSFLGQLYTEAFF	TGTGCCAGCAGCTTCCTCGGACAGCTTTACACTGAAGCTTTCTTT
.	TRBJ2-7	TRBV30	.	CAWRLGTNYYEQYF	TGTGCCTGGAGGCTAGGGACAAATTACTACGAGCAGTACTTC
.	TRBJ1-3	TRBV2	TRBD1	CATRQGAGNTIYF	TGTGCCACCCGACAGGGAGCCGGAAACACCATATATTTT
.	TRBJ1-2	TRBV24-1	TRBD1	CATSDSLTGASYTF	TGTGCCACCAGTGATTCCCTCACAGGGGCGAGCTACACCTTC
.	TRBJ1-5	TRBV4-2	TRBD1	CASSQEQGAFGNQPQHF	TGTGCCAGCAGCCAAGAGCAGGGGGCCTTTGGCAATCAGCCCCAGCATTTT
.	TRBJ1-3	TRBV2	.	CASSESRNTIYF	TGTGCCAGCAGTGAGAGCCGGAACACCATATATTTT
.	TRBJ2-7	TRBV19	.	CASSILGIHEQYF	TGTGCCAGTAGTATTCTAGGTATTCACGAGCAGTACTTC
.	TRBJ1-1	TRBV6-5	.	CASSYLRSTEAFF	TGTGCCAGCAGTTACCTTAGGAGCACTGAAGCTTTCTTT
.	TRBJ2-1	TRBV5-4	TRBD1	CASSPAGTGVLNEQFF	TGTGCCAGCAGCCCTGCCGGGACAGGGGTTCTGAATGAGCAGTTCTTC
.	TRBJ2-5	TRBV6-5	.	CASSFPGVETQYF	TGTGCCAGCAGTTTTCCAGGGGTAGAGACCCAGTACTTC
.	TRBJ1-4	TRBV6-5	.	CASRDSATNEKLFF	TGTGCCAGCAGGGACAGCGCAACTAATGAAAAACTGTTTTTT
.	TRBJ2-7	TRBV5-1	.	CASSLVYREGEQYF	TGCGCCAGCAGCCTTGTTTACAGGGAGGGGGAGCAGTACTTC
.	TRBJ2-1	TRBV16	TRBD2	CASSPTLAGGGEQFF	TGTGCCAGCAGCCCCACCTTAGCCGGCGGGGGTGAGCAGTTCTTC
.	TRBJ2-3	TRBV18	.	CASSETDTQYF	TGTGCCAGCTCAGAGACAGATACGCAGTATTTT
.	TRBJ1-1	TRBV5-6	.	CASSPRVNRVAEAFF	TGTGCCAGCAGCCCTCGTGTGAACAGGGTGGCTGAAGCTTTCTTT
.	TRBJ2-7	TRBV11-2	TRBD2	CASGSLAGAYEQYF	TGTGCCAGCGGTTCCCTAGCGGGGGCATACGAGCAGTACTTC
.	TRBJ1-2	TRBV12-3/TRBV12-4	.	CASSLRLGGETF	TGTGCCAGCAGTTTACGATTAGGGGGGGAAACCTTC
.	TRBJ2-5	TRBV12-5	.	CASGSRITTGETQYF	TGTGCTAGTGGTTCCCGGATTACCACAGGGGAGACCCAGTACTTC
.	TRBJ2-3	TRBV15	.	CATSRPLPGSTDTQYF	TGTGCCACCAGCAGACCCCTCCCAGGAAGCACAGATACGCAGTATTTT
.	TRBJ2-7	TRBV19	TRBD2	CASSISGGTYEQYF	TGTGCCAGTAGTATTAGCGGGGGAACCTACGAGCAGTACTTC
few	TRBJ2-7	TRBV4-2	TRBD2	CASSHDYSGGIYEQYF	TGTGCCAGCAGCCACGACTATTCGGGGGGGATCTACGAGCAGTACTTC
.	TRBJ1-2	TRBV19	.	CASSIGSATANYGYTF	TGTGCCAGTAGTATAGGGTCGGCGACAGCTAACTATGGCTACACCTTC
.	TRBJ2-7	TRBV5-8	TRBD1	CASSLPGQGYSYEQYF	TGTGCCAGCAGCTTACCGGGACAGGGCTACTCCTACGAGCAGTACTTC
.	TRBJ1-3	TRBV30	.	CAWSVRAGRVYF	TGTGCCTGGAGTGTACGGGCAGGGAGGGTATATTTT
.	TRBJ1-2	TRBV10-2	.	CASREGLPNYGYTF	TGCGCCAGCAGGGAGGGACTGCCGAACTATGGCTACACCTTC
few	TRBJ1-2	TRBV25-1	TRBD1	CASSRQGAGGYTF	TGTGCCAGCAGTCGACAGGGGGCCGGTGGCTACACCTTC
once	TRBJ2-7	TRBV6-2/TRBV6-3	TRBD1	CASSHPTGSSYEQYF	TGTGCCAGCAGCCACCCGACAGGGAGCTCCTACGAGCAGTACTTC
.	TRBJ1-1	TRBV28	TRBD1	CASRSTGGTEAFF	TGTGCCAGCAGGTCGACAGGGGGCACTGAAGCTTTCTTT
.	TRBJ2-1	TRBV27	TRBD2	CASSSSGGHNEQFF	TGTGCCAGCTCCTCTAGCGGGGGGCACAATGAGCAGTTCTTC
once	TRBJ2-4	TRBV6-5	TRBD2	CASSRGGATKNIQYF	TGTGCCAGCAGCCGGGGGGGAGCGACCAAAAACATTCAGTACTTC
.	TRBJ1-1	TRBV20-1	TRBD1	CSASSGGQGNTEAFF	TGCAGTGCTAGTAGTGGGGGACAGGGAAACACTGAAGCTTTCTTT
.	TRBJ2-1	TRBV9	TRBD2	CASSVGGGLPVEQFF	TGTGCCAGCAGCGTAGGGGGGGGACTCCCGGTTGAGCAGTTCTTC
.	TRBJ1-5	TRBV9	TRBD1	CASSLLDRAAGNQPQHF	TGTGCCAGCAGCTTGCTGGACAGGGCCGCGGGCAATCAGCCCCAGCATTTT
.	TRBJ1-2	TRBV30	TRBD1	CAWSTGGQGYTF	TGTGCCTGGAGTACAGGGGGCCAGGGCTACACCTTC
.	TRBJ1-4	TRBV5-1	TRBD1	CASSLGFIPGQMSTNEKLFF	TGCGCCAGCAGCTTGGGTTTTATCCCGGGACAGATGTCAACTAATGAAAAACTGTTTTTT
.	TRBJ2-3	TRBV2	TRBD2	CASSVGTSDGDTQYF	TGTGCCAGCAGTGTTGGGACTAGCGACGGGGATACGCAGTATTTT
once	TRBJ2-1	TRBV3-1/TRBV3-2	.	CASSQKAGNEQFF	TGTGCCAGCAGCCAAAAAGCGGGCAATGAGCAGTTCTTC
.	TRBJ2-7	TRBV29-1	TRBD1	CSVEGYRGRSYEQYF	TGCAGCGTGGAAGGTTACAGGGGGCGTTCCTACGAGCAGTACTTC
.	TRBJ1-4	TRBV18	TRBD1	CASSPGIDRGGKLFF	TGTGCCAGCTCACCAGGCATCGACAGGGGGGGAAAACTGTTTTTT
.	TRBJ1-1	TRBV28	TRBD1	CASSPGQGKTFF	TGTGCCAGCAGTCCGGGACAGGGAAAAACTTTCTTT
.	TRBJ2-3	TRBV30	.	CAWSVLNTDTQYF	TGTGCCTGGAGTGTACTAAACACAGATACGCAGTATTTT
.	TRBJ2-2	TRBV2	.	CASSEALYNRVRTGELFF	TGTGCCAGCAGTGAAGCGCTTTATAACAGGGTACGGACCGGGGAGCTGTTTTTT
.	TRBJ1-1	TRBV2	TRBD1	CASTSGGSLAFF	TGTGCCAGCACGTCAGGGGGGAGCTTAGCTTTCTTT
.	TRBJ1-2	TRBV19	TRBD1	CASSVQGAQTYGYTF	TGTGCCAGTAGTGTACAGGGGGCGCAGACTTATGGCTACACCTTC